This TCR beta chain was sequenced for a study of cytomegalovirus exposure and HLA in healthy donors. V was pared by 6 bases and J by 4 bases, with 7 bases between. Germline CDR1 MNHNS, CDR2 SASEGT. The CDR3 runs 11 residues. Produced via immunoSEQ multiplex PCR; TCRdb's table is partial and in-frame only. The sample shows tens of thousands of clones, roughly 91% of them seen only once. Study observations and caveats: About 180 TCR beta chains were listed as cytomegalovirus-associated. A classifier reportedly called cytomegalovirus status with high sensitivity and specificity. Subsequent analysis showed first-cohort TCR clusters tending to co-occur in some 120 validation repertoires. Specificity for CMV antigens was confirmed in vitro for three of the CMV-associated chains.

As to this clone: The antigen remains undetermined.

This receptor was taken from a man aged 18 to 35 in good health and CMV-seronegative. Sample: PBMCs. The chain carries TRBV6-1 and TRBJ2-7; D perhaps matches TRBD1 (5 bases). CDR3 in amino acids: CASRRQYEQYF. Written as DNA, the CDR3 is TGTGCCAGCAGGAGACAGTACGAGCAGTACTTC.